This TCR beta chain derives from a study of CD8 T cells in ankylosing spondylitis. Quantitative 5'-RACE with molecular barcodes produced the TCR beta libraries. MiXCR, applied by TCRdb to the 5' RACE reads, yields one record per CDR3 protein. The sample consists of around 140,000 distinct CDR3 sequences, over 9.5% of them appearing once. Study-level results: Disease-linked clones reportedly showed significant enrichment in matched ankylosing spondylitis synovial fluid. Those disease-linked clones were CD8+; they were also relatively rare in peripheral blood.

A note on this clonotype: Its antigen is as yet unknown.

CDR1 is LGHDT, CDR2 YNNKEL, per germline (reference sequence). The CDR3 length is 15 residues. Trimming removed 1 base at V and 0 bases at J, with 10 bases between. The chain uses TRBV3-1 and TRBJ2-7; D gene unclear. The receptor's source is a female donor with ankylosing spondylitis or in good health (not recorded which). The sequenced sample consisted of blood, either unsorted or a sorted T cell fraction (not recorded which). The CDR3 DNA reads as TGTGCCAGCAGCCAAGTGCGACCCCGCTCCTACGAGCAGTACTTC. Encoded protein: CASSQVRPRSYEQYF.